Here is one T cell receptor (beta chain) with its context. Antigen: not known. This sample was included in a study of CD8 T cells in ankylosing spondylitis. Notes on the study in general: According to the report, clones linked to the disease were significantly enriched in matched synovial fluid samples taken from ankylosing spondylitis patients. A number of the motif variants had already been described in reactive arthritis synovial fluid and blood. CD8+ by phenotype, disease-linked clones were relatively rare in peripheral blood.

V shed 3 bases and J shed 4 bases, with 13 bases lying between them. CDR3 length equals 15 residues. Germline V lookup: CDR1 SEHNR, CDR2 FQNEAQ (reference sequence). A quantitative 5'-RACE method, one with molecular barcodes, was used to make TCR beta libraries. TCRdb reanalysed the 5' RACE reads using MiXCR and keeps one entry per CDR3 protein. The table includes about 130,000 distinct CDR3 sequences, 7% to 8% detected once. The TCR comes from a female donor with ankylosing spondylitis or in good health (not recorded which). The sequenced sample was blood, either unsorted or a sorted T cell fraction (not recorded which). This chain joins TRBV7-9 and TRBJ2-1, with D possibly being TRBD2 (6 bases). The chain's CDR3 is CASSLEGLQYNEQFF. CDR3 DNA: TGTGCCAGCAGCTTGGAGGGACTCCAGTACAATGAGCAGTTCTTC.